Included here is one T cell receptor (beta chain) sequence, with context. As yet, its antigen is unknown. The data derive from a study of T cell responses to AZD1222 COVID-19 vaccine. The study's findings and limits: Among those given AZD1222, only six were seropositive at baseline. At 160-218 and 743-854, vaccine-associated CD4 TCRs were dominant, and they spanned spike. Repertoire samples came only from after the peak T cell response.

Trimming cost V 2 bases and J 3 bases, with 14 bases left between them. This CDR3 contains 15 residues. Germline V CDR1 and CDR2: SGHNT, YYREEE (reference sequence). Assay: immunoSEQ multiplex PCR; the TCRdb copy retains only in-frame clones and omits some. Among approximately 190,000 clones listed, just over 90% were seen once. The TCR was taken from an adult who received the MenACWY meningococcal vaccine as a control. This sample comprised peripheral blood, obtained 28 days after the second dose of the MenACWY control vaccine. This sequence joins TRBV5-4 and TRBJ1-2; D is undetermined. CDR3 protein: CASSLRLNSHYGYTF. As DNA, the CDR3 is TGTGCCAGCAGCTTAAGGTTGAACAGCCACTATGGCTACACCTTC. The full variable domain, rest sourced from reference TRBV5-4 and TRBJ1-2, is ETGVTQSPTHLIKTRGQQVTLRCSSQSGHNTVSWYQQALGQGPQFIFQYYREEENGRGNFPPRFSGLQFPNYSSELNVNALELDDSALYLCASSLRLNSHYGYTFGSGTRLTVV.